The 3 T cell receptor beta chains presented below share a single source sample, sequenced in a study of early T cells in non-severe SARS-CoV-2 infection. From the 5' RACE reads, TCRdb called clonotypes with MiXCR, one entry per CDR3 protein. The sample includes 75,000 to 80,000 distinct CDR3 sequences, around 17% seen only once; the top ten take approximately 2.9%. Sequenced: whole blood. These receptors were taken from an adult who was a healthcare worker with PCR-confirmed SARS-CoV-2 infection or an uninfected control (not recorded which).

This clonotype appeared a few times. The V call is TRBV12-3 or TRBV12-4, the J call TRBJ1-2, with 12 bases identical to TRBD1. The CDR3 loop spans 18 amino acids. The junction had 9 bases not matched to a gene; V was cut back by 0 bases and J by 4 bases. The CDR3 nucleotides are TGTGCCAGCAGTTTAGCGAGGGGACAGGGGGCAGATCTCTATGGCTACACCTTC. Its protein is CASSLARGQGADLYGYTF.

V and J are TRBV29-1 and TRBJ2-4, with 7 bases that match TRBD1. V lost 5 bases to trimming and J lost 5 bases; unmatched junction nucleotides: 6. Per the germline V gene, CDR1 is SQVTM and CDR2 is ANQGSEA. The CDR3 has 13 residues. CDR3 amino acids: CSVFRQGENIQYF. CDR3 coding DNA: TGCAGCGTTTTCCGACAGGGAGAAAACATTCAGTACTTC.

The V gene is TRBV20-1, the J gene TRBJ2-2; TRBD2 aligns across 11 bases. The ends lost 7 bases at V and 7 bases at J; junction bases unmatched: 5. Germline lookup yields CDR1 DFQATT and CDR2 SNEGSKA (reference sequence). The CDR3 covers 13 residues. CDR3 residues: CSVSGRAGGELFF. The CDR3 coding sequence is TGCAGTGTTAGCGGGAGGGCCGGCGGGGAGCTGTTTTTT.